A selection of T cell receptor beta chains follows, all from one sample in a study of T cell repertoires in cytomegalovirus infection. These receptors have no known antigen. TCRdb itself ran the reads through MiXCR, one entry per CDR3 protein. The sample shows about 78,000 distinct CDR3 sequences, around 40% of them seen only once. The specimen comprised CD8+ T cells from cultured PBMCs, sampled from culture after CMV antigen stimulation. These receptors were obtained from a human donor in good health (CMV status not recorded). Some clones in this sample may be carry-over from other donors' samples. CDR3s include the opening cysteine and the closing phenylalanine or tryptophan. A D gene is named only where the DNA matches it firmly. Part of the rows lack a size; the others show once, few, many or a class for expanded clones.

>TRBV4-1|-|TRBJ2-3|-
TGCGCCAGCAGCCAAGCCCCCGAAAGCACAGATACGCAGTATTTT
CASSQAPESTDTQYF
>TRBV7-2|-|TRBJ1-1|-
TGTGCCAGCAGCTTACAGAACAGGGAGAGCACTGAAGCTTTCTTT
CASSLQNRESTEAFF
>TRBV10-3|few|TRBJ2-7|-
TGTGCCATCATGATAACCTCGGGGGAGCAGTACTTC
CAIMITSGEQYF
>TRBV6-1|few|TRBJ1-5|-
TGTGCCAGCAGTGAAACTGGTGGGCAGCCCCAGCATTTT
CASSETGGQPQHF
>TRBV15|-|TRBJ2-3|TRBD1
TGTGCCACCAGCAGAACCCAGGGGGCCTCACATACGCAGTATTTT
CATSRTQGASHTQYF
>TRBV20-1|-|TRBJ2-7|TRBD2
TGCAGTGCTAGAGGCCTAGCGGGGGGGATCTACGAGCAGTACTTC
CSARGLAGGIYEQYF
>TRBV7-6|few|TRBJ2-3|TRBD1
TGTGCCAGCAGCCCGGGACAGGGTACCGCAGATACGCAGTATTTT
CASSPGQGTADTQYF
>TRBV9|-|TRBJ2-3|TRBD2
TGTGCCAGCAGCGTAGAGTGGGATCAGGCTAGCGGGGACCCTGCAGATACGCAGTATTTT
CASSVEWDQASGDPADTQYF
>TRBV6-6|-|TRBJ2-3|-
TGTGCCAGCAGTTACTTGAGGGACATAAGCACAGATACGCAGTATTTT
CASSYLRDISTDTQYF
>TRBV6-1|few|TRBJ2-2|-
TGTGCCAGCAGTGGGCAGGGTGGTGACACCGGGGAGCTGTTTTTT
CASSGQGGDTGELFF